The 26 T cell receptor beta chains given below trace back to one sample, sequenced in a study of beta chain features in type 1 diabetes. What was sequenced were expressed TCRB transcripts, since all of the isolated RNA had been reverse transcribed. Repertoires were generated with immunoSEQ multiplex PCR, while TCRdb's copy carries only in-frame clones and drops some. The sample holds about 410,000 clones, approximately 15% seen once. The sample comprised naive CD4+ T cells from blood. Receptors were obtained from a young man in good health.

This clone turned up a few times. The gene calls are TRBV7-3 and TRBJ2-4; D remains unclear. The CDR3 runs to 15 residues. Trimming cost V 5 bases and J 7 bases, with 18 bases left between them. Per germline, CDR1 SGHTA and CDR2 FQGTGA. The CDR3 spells CASSQKGGPRNIQYF. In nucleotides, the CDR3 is TGTGCCAGCAGCCAGAAGGGCGGACCCAGGAACATTCAGTACTTC. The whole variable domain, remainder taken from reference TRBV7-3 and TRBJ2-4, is GAGVSQTPSNKVTEKGKYVELRCDPISGHTALYWYRQSLGQGPEFLIYFQGTGAADDSGLPNDRFFAVRPEGSVSTLKIQRTERGDSAVYLCASSQKGGPRNIQYFGAGTRLSVL.

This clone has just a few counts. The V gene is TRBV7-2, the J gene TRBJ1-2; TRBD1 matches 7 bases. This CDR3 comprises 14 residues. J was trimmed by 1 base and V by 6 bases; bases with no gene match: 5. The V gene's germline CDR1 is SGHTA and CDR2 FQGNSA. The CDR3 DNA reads TGTGCCAGCAGTACCGGGACAGATAACTATGGCTACACCTTC. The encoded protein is CASSTGTDNYGYTF.

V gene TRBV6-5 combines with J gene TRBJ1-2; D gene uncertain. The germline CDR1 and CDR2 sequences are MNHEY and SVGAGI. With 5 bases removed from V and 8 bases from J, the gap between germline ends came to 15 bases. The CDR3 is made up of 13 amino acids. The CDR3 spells CASSIDPFGGYTF. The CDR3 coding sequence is TGTGCCAGCAGTATAGACCCATTCGGGGGCTACACCTTC.

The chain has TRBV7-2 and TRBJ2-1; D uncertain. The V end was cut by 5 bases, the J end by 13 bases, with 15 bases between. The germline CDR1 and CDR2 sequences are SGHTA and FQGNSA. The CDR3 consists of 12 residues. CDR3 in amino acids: CASSQQTRLQFF. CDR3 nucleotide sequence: TGTGCCAGCAGCCAACAAACGCGGTTACAGTTCTTC. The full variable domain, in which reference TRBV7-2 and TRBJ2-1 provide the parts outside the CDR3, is GAGVSQSPSNKVTEKGKDVELRCDPISGHTALYWYRQSLGQGLEFLIYFQGNSAPDKSGLPSDRFSAERTGGSVSTLTIQRTQQEDSAVYLCASSQQTRLQFFGPGTRLTVL.

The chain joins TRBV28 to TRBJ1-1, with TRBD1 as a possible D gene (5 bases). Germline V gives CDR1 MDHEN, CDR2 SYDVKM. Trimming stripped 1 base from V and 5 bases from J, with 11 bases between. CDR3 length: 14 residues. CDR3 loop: CASSLLGVGTEAFF. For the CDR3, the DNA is TGTGCCAGCAGTTTATTGGGGGTTGGGACTGAAGCTTTCTTT.

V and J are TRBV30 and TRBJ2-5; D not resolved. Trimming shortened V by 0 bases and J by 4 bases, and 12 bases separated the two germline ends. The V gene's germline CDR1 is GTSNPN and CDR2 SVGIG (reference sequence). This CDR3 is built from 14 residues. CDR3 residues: CAWSVRLTVETQYF. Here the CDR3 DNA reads TGTGCCTGGAGTGTACGGCTGACGGTAGAGACCCAGTACTTC.

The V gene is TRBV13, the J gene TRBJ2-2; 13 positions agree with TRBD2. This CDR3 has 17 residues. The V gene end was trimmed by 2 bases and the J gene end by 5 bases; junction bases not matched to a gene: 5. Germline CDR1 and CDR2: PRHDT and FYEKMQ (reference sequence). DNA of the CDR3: TGTGCCAGCAGCTTATCGGGACTAGCGGGAAGTACCGGGGAGCTGTTTTTT. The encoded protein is CASSLSGLAGSTGELFF. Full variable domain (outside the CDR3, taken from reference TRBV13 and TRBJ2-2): AAGVIQSPRHLIKEKRETATLKCYPIPRHDTVYWYQQGPGQDPQFLISFYEKMQSDKGSIPDRFSAQQFSDYHSELNMSSLELGDSALYFCASSLSGLAGSTGELFFGEGSRLTVL.

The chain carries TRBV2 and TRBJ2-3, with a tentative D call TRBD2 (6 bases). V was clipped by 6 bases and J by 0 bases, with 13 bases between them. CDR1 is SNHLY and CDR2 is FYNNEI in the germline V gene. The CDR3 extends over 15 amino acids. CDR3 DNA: TGTGCCAGCAGCGGGACTTTAAAGAGCACAGATACGCAGTATTTT. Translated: CASSGTLKSTDTQYF.

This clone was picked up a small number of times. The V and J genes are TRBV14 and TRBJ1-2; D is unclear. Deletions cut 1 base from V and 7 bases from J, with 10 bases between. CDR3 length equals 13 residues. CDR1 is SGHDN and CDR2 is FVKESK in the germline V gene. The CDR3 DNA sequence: TGTGCCAGCAGCCAAGTCACATTTTCTGGCTACACCTTC. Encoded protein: CASSQVTFSGYTF.

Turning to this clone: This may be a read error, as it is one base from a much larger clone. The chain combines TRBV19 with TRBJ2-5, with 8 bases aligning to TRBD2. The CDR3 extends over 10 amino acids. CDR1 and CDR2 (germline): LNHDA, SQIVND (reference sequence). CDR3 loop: CASGEETQYF. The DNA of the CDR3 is TGTGCTAGCGGGGAAGAGACCCAGTACTTC.

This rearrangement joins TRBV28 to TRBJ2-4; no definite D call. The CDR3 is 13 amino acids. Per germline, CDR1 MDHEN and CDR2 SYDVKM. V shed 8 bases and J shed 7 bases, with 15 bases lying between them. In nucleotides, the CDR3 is TGTGCCAGCGGTGTGGTAGGGTTGAACATTCAGTACTTC. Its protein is CASGVVGLNIQYF.

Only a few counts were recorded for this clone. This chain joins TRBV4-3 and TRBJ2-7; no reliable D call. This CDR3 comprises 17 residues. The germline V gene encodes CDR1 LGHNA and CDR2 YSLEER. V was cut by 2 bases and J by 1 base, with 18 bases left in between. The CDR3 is CASSQNTLLPLSYEQYF. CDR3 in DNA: TGCGCCAGCAGCCAAAACACTCTTCTACCGTTATCCTACGAGCAGTACTTC.

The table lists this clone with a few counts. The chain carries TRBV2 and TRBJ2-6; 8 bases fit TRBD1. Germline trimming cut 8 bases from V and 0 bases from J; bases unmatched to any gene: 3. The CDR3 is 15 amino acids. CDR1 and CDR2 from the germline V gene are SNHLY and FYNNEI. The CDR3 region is CASRTGNSGANVLTF. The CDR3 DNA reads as TGTGCCAGCCGGACAGGGAACTCTGGGGCCAACGTCCTGACTTTC.

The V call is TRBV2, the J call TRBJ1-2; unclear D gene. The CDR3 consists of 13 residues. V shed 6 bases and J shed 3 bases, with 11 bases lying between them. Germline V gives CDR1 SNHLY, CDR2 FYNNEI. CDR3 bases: TGTGCCAGCAGCTTGGATCGATACTATGGCTACACCTTC. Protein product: CASSLDRYYGYTF.

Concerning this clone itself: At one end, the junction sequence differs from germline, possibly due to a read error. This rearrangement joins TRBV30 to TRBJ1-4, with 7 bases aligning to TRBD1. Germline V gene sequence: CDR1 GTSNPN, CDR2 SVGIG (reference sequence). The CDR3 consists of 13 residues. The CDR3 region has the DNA TGTGACTGGAGCGCAGGGGGTGTGAAAAAACTGTTTTTT. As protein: CDWSAGGVKKLFF.

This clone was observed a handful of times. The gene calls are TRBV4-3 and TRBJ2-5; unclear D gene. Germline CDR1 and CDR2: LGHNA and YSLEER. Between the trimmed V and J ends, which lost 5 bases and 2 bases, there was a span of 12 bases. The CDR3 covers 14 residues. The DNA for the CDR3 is TGCGCCAGCAGCTCCCAGGCTGGTCAAGAGACCCAGTACTTC. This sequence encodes CASSSQAGQETQYF.

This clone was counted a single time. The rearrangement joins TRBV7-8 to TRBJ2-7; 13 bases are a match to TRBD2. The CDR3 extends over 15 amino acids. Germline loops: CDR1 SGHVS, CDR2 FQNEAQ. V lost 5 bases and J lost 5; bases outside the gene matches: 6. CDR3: CASSMGLAGPHEQYV. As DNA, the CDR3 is TGTGCCAGCAGCATGGGACTAGCGGGACCCCACGAGCAGTACGTC.

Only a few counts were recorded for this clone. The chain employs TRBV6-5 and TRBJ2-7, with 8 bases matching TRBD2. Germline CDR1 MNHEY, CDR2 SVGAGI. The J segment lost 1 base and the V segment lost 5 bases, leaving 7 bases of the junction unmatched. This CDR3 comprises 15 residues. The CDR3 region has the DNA TGTGCCAGCAGTACCGAGCGGGGGCCGTCCTACGAGCAGTACTTC. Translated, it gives CASSTERGPSYEQYF.

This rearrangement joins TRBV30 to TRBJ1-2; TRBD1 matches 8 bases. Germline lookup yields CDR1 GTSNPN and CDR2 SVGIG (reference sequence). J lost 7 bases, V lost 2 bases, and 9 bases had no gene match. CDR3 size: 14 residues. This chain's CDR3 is CAWSLEQGVGGYTF. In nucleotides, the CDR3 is TGTGCCTGGAGTTTGGAACAGGGGGTTGGTGGCTACACCTTC.

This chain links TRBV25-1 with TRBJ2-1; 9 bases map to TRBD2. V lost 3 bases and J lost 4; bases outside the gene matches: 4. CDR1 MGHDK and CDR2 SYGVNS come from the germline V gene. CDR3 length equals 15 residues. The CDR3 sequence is CASSDPLAGYNEQFF. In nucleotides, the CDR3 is TGTGCCAGCAGTGATCCCCTAGCGGGATACAATGAGCAGTTCTTC.

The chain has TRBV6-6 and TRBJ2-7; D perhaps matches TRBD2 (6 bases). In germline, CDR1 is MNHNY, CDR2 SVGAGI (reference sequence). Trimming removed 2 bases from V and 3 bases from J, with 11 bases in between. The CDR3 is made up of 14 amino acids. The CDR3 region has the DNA TGTGCCAGCAGTTACGAGGAGGGAAGCTACGAGCAGTACGTC. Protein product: CASSYEEGSYEQYV.

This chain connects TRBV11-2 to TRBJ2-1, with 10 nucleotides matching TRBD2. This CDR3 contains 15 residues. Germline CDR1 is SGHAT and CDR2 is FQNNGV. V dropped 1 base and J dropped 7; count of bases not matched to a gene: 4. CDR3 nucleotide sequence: TGTGCCAGCAGCTTAGGGCTAGCGGGGGCAAATGAGCAGTTCTTC. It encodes CASSLGLAGANEQFF.

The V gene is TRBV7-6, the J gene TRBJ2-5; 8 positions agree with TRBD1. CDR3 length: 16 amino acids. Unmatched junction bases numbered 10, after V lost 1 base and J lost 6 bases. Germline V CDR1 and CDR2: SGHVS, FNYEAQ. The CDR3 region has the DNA TGTGCCAGCAGCTTAGTTCCGGCCAGGGGGCTTCAGACCCAGTACTTC. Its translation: CASSLVPARGLQTQYF. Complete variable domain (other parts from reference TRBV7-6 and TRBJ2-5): GAGVSQSPRYKVTKRGQDVALRCDPISGHVSLYWYRQALGQGPEFLTYFNYEAQQDKSGLPNDRFSAERPEGSISTLTIQRTEQRDSAMYRCASSLVPARGLQTQYFGPGTRLLVL.

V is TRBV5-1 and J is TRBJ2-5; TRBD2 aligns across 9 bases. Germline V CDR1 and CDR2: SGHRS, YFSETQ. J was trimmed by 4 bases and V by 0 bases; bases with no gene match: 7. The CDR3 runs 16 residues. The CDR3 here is CASSLAAGGGLETQYF. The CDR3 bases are TGCGCCAGCAGCTTGGCAGCGGGAGGTGGACTAGAGACCCAGTACTTC.

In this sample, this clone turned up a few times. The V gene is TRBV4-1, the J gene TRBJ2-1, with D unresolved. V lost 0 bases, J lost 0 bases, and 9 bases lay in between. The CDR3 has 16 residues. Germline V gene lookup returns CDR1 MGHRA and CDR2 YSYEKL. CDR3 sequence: CASSQELRTSYNEQFF. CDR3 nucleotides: TGCGCCAGCAGCCAAGAACTCAGGACCTCCTACAATGAGCAGTTCTTC.

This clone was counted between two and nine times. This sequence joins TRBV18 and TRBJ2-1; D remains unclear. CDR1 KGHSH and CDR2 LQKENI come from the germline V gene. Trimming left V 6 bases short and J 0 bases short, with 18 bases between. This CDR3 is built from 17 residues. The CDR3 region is CASSPSSPGSSYNEQFF. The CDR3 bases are TGTGCCAGCTCTCCTTCGAGCCCCGGTAGCTCCTACAATGAGCAGTTCTTC.